The 29 T cell receptor beta chains below were found in one sample sequenced in a study of metastatic and nonmetastatic thyroid tumors. None of the patients had undergone any treatment ahead of thyroid surgery. TCRdb reassembled clones from the PCR reads with MiXCR. The sample contains approximately 14,000 clones, just under 30% of which appear only once. The sample taken for sequencing was blood. These receptors were taken from a female donor with papillary thyroid cancer or a benign thyroid nodule (not recorded which). Some clones in this sample may be carry-over from other donors' samples.

The CDR3 spells CSATTRSDTQYF. The DNA for the CDR3 is TGCAGTGCTACGACCAGGTCGGATACGCAGTATTTT. This chain connects TRBV20-1 to TRBJ2-3; D is uncertain. V lost 4 bases to trimming and J lost 6 bases, with 11 bases between them. The CDR3 loop spans 12 amino acids. Germline loops: CDR1 DFQATT, CDR2 SNEGSKA (reference sequence).

This clone was detected a few times. The chain has TRBV6-7 and TRBJ2-1, with 14 bases fitting TRBD2. TRBV6-7 is flagged as an ORF with uncertain function. This CDR3 contains 18 residues. The ends lost 5 bases at V and 2 bases at J; junction bases unmatched: 8. In DNA, the CDR3 is TGTGCCAGCAGTGCCGGGACTAGCGGGAGAATCACCTACAATGAGCAGTTCTTC. Translation: CASSAGTSGRITYNEQFF.

In its sample, this clone is medium-sized (0.01 to 0.1%). The chain is built from TRBV18 and TRBJ2-1, with D perhaps being TRBD1 or TRBD2 (5 bases each). The CDR3 sequence is 13 residues long. The ends were cut back, 4 bases at V and 7 bases at J, with 11 bases in the middle. Looked up from germline, CDR1 is KGHSH and CDR2 is LQKENI. The CDR3 DNA reads as TGTGCCAGCTCACTCTGGGGGTCAAATGAGCAGTTCTTC. Translating it yields CASSLWGSNEQFF.

The CDR3 bases are TGTGCCTGGAGCGGGATTAGCACAGATACGCAGTATTTT. Its protein product is CAWSGISTDTQYF. The gene calls are TRBV30 and TRBJ2-3, with D perhaps TRBD2 (5 bases). V dropped 3 bases and J dropped 0 bases, with 7 bases sitting between them. The CDR3 covers 13 residues. CDR1 and CDR2 (germline): GTSNPN, SVGIG (reference sequence).

The chain combines TRBV10-3 with TRBJ1-1; D call uncertain. Per the germline V gene, CDR1 is ENHRY and CDR2 is SYGVKD. Trimming left V 2 bases short and J 0 bases short, with 16 bases between. The CDR3 contains 17 residues. In DNA form, the CDR3 reads TGTGCCATCAGTGAGAGAAACAGAATCCTCATGAACACTGAAGCTTTCTTT. Translation: CAISERNRILMNTEAFF.

Note on this clone: A junction end diverges from the germline sequence, so it may reflect a read error. The genes are TRBV4-1 and TRBJ2-1; 12 nucleotides line up with TRBD1. In germline, CDR1 is MGHRA, CDR2 YSYEKL. The CDR3 length is 17 residues. The DNA of the CDR3 is TGCGCAAGCTGCCAAGATGCCGGGACAGGGGGCTACAACGAGCAGTTCTTC. This translates into CASCQDAGTGGYNEQFF.

By sample share, this clone is medium-sized. The chain has TRBV27 and TRBJ2-7; 7 positions match TRBD1. Germline CDR1 reads MNHEY; CDR2 reads SMNVEV (reference sequence). The CDR3 covers 13 residues. Unmatched junction bases numbered 6, after V lost 4 bases and J lost 6 bases. CDR3 bases: TGTGCCAGCAGTTCTACAGGGGAAAGCGAGCAGTACTTC. Protein: CASSSTGESEQYF.

V usage is TRBV20-1 and J usage is TRBJ1-2; D is ambiguous. Trimming pared 0 bases from V and 4 bases from J, leaving 9 bases between. CDR3 length equals 13 residues. Per the germline V gene, CDR1 is DFQATT and CDR2 is SNEGSKA (reference sequence). The CDR3 reads CSARDRGLYGYTF. CDR3 DNA: TGCAGTGCTAGAGATAGAGGACTCTATGGCTACACCTTC.

Points on this clone: The junction does not match germline at one end; this may be a read error. The chain couples TRBV30 to TRBJ1-5; D not certain. The germline CDR1 and CDR2 sequences are GTSNPN and SVGIG (reference sequence). The length of the CDR3 is 11 residues. CDR3 residues: CAWGPNQPQNF. CDR3 bases: TGTGCCTGGGGCCCGAATCAGCCCCAGAATTTT.

The chain links TRBV10-1 to TRBJ2-3, with 7 bases that match TRBD2. This CDR3 is 13 amino acids long. J gave up 3 bases and V 7 bases, and 4 bases lay outside the gene matches. Germline CDR1 is WNHNN and CDR2 is SYGVQD (reference sequence). Written as DNA, the CDR3 is TGCGCCAGCACTTCCGGGAGGACAGATACGCAGTATTTT. Translated, it gives CASTSGRTDTQYF.

This clone is categorized as medium-sized (0.01 to 0.1%). V usage is TRBV20-1 and J usage is TRBJ1-1; D remains unclear. Trimming shortened V by 1 base and J by 6 bases, and 12 bases separated the two germline ends. The CDR3 is 13 residues long. Germline V gene lookup returns CDR1 DFQATT and CDR2 SNEGSKA (reference sequence). This CDR3 reads CSARGPGSSEAFF. Written as DNA, the CDR3 is TGCAGTGCTAGAGGGCCGGGGTCCTCTGAAGCTTTCTTT.

Details on this clone: One junction end does not reproduce the germline sequence, and a read error may be involved. This sequence joins TRBV12-3 or TRBV12-4 and TRBJ1-3, with D maybe TRBD1 (6 bases). The CDR3 length is 15 residues. The CDR3 region has the DNA TGTGCCAGCAGTTTGTTTGGGAGGGGGGGAAAGACCATATATTTT. As protein: CASSLFGRGGKTIYF.

This clone is medium-sized (0.01 to 0.1%) within its sample. V and J are TRBV10-3 and TRBJ1-2; 7 bases fit TRBD1. The ends lost 7 bases at V and 0 bases at J; junction bases unmatched: 14. The CDR3 loop spans 17 amino acids. Germline loops: CDR1 ENHRY, CDR2 SYGVKD. In nucleotides, the CDR3 is TGTGCCATCAAAAAGGGGGACAGCTCCTTCCCTAACTATGGCTACACCTTC. Protein product: CAIKKGDSSFPNYGYTF.

The sample holds many counts of this clone. This may stem from a read error, because a much larger clone lies one nucleotide away. This rearrangement joins TRBV5-1 to TRBJ2-3, with 12 bases lining up with TRBD2. This CDR3 is built from 15 residues. CDR1 and CDR2 (germline): SGHRS, YFSETQ. CDR3 nucleotide sequence: TGCGCCCGCAGCTTGGCATCTAGCGGGGGGGGTACGCAGTATTTT. Protein sequence: CARSLASSGGGTQYF. Drawing the rest from reference TRBV5-1 and TRBJ2-3, the complete variable domain is KAGVTQTPRYLIKTRGQQVTLSCSPISGHRSVSWYQQTPGQGLQFLFEYFSETQRNKGNFPGRFSGRQFSNSRSEMNVSTLELGDSALYLCARSLASSGGGTQYFGPGTRLTVL.

The genes are TRBV10-2 and TRBJ2-1; tentative D call: TRBD2 (5 bases). CDR3 length: 14 residues. Germline CDR1 reads WSHSY; CDR2 reads SAAADI. The ends were cut back, 4 bases at V and 9 bases at J, with 16 bases in the middle. The CDR3 bases are TGCGCCAGCAGTGTATCCACTAGGAAGGGTGAGCAGTTCTTC. This encodes CASSVSTRKGEQFF.

This clone appeared a few times. The CDR3 protein is CASSMEPTPNYGYTF. CDR3 nucleotide sequence: TGTGCCAGTAGTATGGAACCTACACCTAACTATGGCTACACCTTC. The chain couples TRBV19 to TRBJ1-2; D remains unclear. The CDR3 runs 15 residues. V was clipped by 3 bases and J by 0 bases, with 11 bases between them. CDR1 LNHDA and CDR2 SQIVND come from the germline V gene (reference sequence).

At least ten counts were recorded for this clone. The chain employs TRBV7-3 and TRBJ1-5; weak D call: TRBD1 (5 bases). V lost 2 bases to trimming and J lost 9 bases, with 11 bases between them. The germline V gene has CDR1 SGHTA and CDR2 FQGTGA. The CDR3 runs to 13 residues. This chain's CDR3 is CASSLGQGRPQHF. DNA for the CDR3: TGTGCCAGCAGCTTAGGGCAGGGTCGGCCCCAGCATTTT.

This clone is medium-sized by share. The chain recombines TRBV2 with TRBJ1-4; D may be TRBD1 (5 bases). Germline-derived CDR1 and CDR2 are SNHLY and FYNNEI. This CDR3 has 14 amino acids. Deletions cut 4 bases from V and 6 bases from J, with 12 bases between. The CDR3 DNA reads TGTGCCAGCAGTGTGACCCGGGGGGATGAAAAACTGTTTTTT. The encoded protein is CASSVTRGDEKLFF.

This clone was seen a handful of times. The gene calls are TRBV19 and TRBJ1-5, with 7 bases that match TRBD1. The CDR3 runs 15 residues. With V trimmed by 5 bases and J by 0 bases, 4 bases remained unmatched. Germline CDR1 and CDR2: LNHDA and SQIVND (reference sequence). The CDR3 sequence: CASSPWDSSNQPQHF. CDR3 coding DNA: TGTGCCAGTAGTCCCTGGGACAGTAGCAATCAGCCCCAGCATTTT.

This clone is termed medium-sized. The chain links TRBV7-9 to TRBJ2-7; the D gene is possibly TRBD2 (6 bases). The CDR3 loop spans 15 amino acids. Germline V lookup: CDR1 SEHNR, CDR2 FQNEAQ (reference sequence). With 1 base removed from V and 6 bases from J, the gap between germline ends came to 16 bases. Here the CDR3 DNA reads TGTGCCAGCAGCTTAGGGGCGGGGCTGAGAAGCGAGCAGTACTTC. It encodes CASSLGAGLRSEQYF. The entire variable domain, with the rest obtained from reference TRBV7-9 and TRBJ2-7, is as follows: DTGVSQNPRHKITKRGQNVTFRCDPISEHNRLYWYRQTLGQGPEFLTYFQNEAQLEKSRLLSDRFSAERPKGSFSTLEIQRTEQGDSAMYLCASSLGAGLRSEQYFGPGTRLTVT.

This clone is deemed medium-sized. The V and J genes are TRBV2 and TRBJ2-1; TRBD2 matches 7 bases. This CDR3 contains 15 residues. CDR1 is SNHLY, CDR2 FYNNEI, per germline. The V and J ends lost 6 bases and 6 bases, in that order; junction bases with no gene match: 11. Written as DNA, the CDR3 is TGTGCCAGCAGCCAAGGGGAGGGCCTCTTCAATGAGCAGTTCTTC. Its protein is CASSQGEGLFNEQFF.

This clone is medium-sized (0.01 to 0.1%) by share. The chain couples TRBV12-5 to TRBJ1-6, with D unresolved. V gave up 6 bases and J gave up 7 bases, with 10 bases separating them. The CDR3 spans 13 residues. Germline loops: CDR1 LGHNT, CDR2 FRNRAP. The CDR3 here is CASGLDGNSPLHF. The CDR3 DNA is TGTGCTAGTGGCCTGGACGGAAATTCACCCCTCCACTTT.

About this clone: One end of the junction fails to match germline, which may point to a read error. This chain connects TRBV18 to TRBJ2-7; D remains unclear. Germline V lookup: CDR1 KGHSH, CDR2 LQKENI. This CDR3 region has 14 residues. CDR3 sequence (DNA): TGTGCCAGCTCCCCTACAAACCGCTATTACGTGCAGTACTTC. It codes for CASSPTNRYYVQYF. Variable domain in full (rest from reference TRBV18 and TRBJ2-7): NAGVMQNPRHLVRRRGQEARLRCSPMKGHSHVYWYRQLPEEGLKFMVYLQKENIIDESGMPKERFSAEFPKEGPSILRIQQVVRGDSAAYFCASSPTNRYYVQYFGPGTRLTVT.

Worth noting for this clone: Mismatch with germline at one junction end may stem from a read error. The chain has TRBV20-1 and TRBJ1-2, with D unclear. This CDR3 region has 16 residues. Germline-derived CDR1 and CDR2 are DFQATT and SNEGSKA (reference sequence). In DNA, the CDR3 is TGCAGTGCTAGAGGACGCCGGGCCAAATTGTCCTATGGCTACTCCTTC. Its translation is CSARGRRAKLSYGYSF.

This clone was detected ten times or more. Other DNA sequences of this sample code for an identical CDR3. J is TRBJ2-5 and V is TRBV6-2 or TRBV6-3; D is possibly TRBD1 or TRBD2 (6 bases each). This CDR3 contains 16 residues. The germline V gene encodes CDR1 MNHEY and CDR2 SVGEGT. V lost 11 bases, J lost 2 bases, and 24 bases lay in between. The CDR3 region is CAGTPGPGAAQETQYF. CDR3 nucleotides: TGTGCCGGCACCCCGGGGCCGGGGGCGGCACAAGAGACCCAGTACTTC.

This clone was detected many times. V and J are TRBV11-3 and TRBJ1-1; D is perhaps TRBD1 (5 bases). V lost 5 bases and J 0 bases, leaving 10 bases between the germline ends. Germline CDR1 reads SGHNT; CDR2 reads YENEEA. The CDR3 consists of 14 residues. The CDR3 nucleotides read TGTGCCAGCAGCCGCGGGACGGTGAACACTGAAGCTTTCTTT. Translation gives CASSRGTVNTEAFF.

This clone was counted a few times. The genes are TRBV2 and TRBJ2-1; 7 bases map to TRBD2. Germline assignment: CDR1 SNHLY and CDR2 FYNNEI. Trimming took 5 bases from V and 8 from J; bases not matched to a gene: 0. This CDR3 spans 11 amino acids. The CDR3 DNA reads TGTGCCAGCAGTACTAGCGATGAGCAGTTCTTC. This translates into CASSTSDEQFF.

This clone was detected ten times or more. The CDR3 loop reads CASSQEIGALDEQFF. The CDR3 DNA sequence: TGTGCCAGCAGCCAAGAAATAGGGGCGCTTGATGAGCAGTTCTTC. The rearrangement links TRBV3-1 to TRBJ2-1; TRBD1 might be the D (5 bases). This CDR3 contains 15 residues. In germline, CDR1 is LGHDT, CDR2 YNNKEL (reference sequence). With 0 bases removed from V and 8 bases from J, the gap between germline ends came to 14 bases.

The chain is built from TRBV10-3 and TRBJ2-7; 7 bases map to TRBD1. This CDR3 has 13 amino acids. Germline CDR1 reads ENHRY; CDR2 reads SYGVKD. Trimming cost V 2 bases and J 5 bases; bases outside gene matches: 3. The CDR3 DNA sequence: TGTGCCATCAGTGAGGACAGGGTGAACGAGCAGTACTTC. Its translation: CAISEDRVNEQYF.